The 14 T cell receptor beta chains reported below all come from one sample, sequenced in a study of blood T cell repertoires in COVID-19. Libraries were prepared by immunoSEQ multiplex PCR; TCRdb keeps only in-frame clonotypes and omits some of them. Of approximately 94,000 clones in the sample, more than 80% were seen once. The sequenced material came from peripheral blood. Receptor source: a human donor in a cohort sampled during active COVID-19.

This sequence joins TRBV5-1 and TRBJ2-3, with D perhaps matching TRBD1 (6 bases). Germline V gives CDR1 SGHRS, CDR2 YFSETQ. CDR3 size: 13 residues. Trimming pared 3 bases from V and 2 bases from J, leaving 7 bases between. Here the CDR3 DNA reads TGCGCCAGCAGCTGGGACAACACAGATACGCAGTATTTT. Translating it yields CASSWDNTDTQYF.

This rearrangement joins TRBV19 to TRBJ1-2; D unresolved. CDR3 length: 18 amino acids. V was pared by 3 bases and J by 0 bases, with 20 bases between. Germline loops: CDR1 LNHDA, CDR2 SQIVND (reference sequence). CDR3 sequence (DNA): TGTGCCAGTAGTATCGGTGGAGGCGCCGGCGGGGCTAACTATGGCTACACCTTC. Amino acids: CASSIGGGAGGANYGYTF. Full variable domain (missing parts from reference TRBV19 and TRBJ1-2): DGGITQSPKYLFRKEGQNVTLSCEQNLNHDAMYWYRQDPGQGLRLIYYSQIVNDFQKGDIAEGYSVSREKKESFPLTVTSAQKNPTAFYLCASSIGGGAGGANYGYTFGSGTRLTVV.

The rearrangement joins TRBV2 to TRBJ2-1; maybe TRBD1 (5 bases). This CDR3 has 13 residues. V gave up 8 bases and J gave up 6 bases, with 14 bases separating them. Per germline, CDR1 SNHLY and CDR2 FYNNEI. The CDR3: CASVVSRANEQFF. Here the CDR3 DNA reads TGTGCCAGCGTAGTGAGCAGGGCCAATGAGCAGTTCTTC.

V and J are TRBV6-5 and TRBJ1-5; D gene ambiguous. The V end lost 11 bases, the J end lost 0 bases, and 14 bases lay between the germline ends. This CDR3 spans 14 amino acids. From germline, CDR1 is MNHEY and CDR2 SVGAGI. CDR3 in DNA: TGTGCCGGAGCTTTCGGTTATAGCAATCAGCCCCAGCATTTT. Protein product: CAGAFGYSNQPQHF.

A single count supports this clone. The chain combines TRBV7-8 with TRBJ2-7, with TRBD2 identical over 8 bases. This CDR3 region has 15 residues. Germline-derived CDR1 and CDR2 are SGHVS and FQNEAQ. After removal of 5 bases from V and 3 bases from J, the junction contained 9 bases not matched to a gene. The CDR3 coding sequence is TGTGCCAGCAGCACCTCCAGGACTAGCTACTACGAGCAGTACTTC. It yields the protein CASSTSRTSYYEQYF.

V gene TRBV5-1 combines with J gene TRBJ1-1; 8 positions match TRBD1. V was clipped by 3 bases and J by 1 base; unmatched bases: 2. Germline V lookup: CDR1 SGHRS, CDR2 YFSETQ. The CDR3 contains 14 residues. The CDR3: CASSSGQGNTEAFF. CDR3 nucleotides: TGCGCCAGCAGCTCTGGACAGGGGAACACTGAAGCTTTCTTT.

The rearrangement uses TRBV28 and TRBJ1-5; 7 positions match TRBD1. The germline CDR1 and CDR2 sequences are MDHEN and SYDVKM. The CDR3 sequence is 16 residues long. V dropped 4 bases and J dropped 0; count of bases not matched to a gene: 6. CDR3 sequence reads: CASSSPNRGSNQPQHF. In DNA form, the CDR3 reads TGTGCCAGCAGTTCACCTAACAGGGGTAGCAATCAGCCCCAGCATTTT.

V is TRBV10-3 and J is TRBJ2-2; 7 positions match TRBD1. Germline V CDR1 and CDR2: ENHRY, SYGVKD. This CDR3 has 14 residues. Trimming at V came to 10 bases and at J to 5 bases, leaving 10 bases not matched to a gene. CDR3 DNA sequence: TGTGCCACCAACCGGGACAGCAGAACCGGGGAGCTGTTTTTT. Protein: CATNRDSRTGELFF.

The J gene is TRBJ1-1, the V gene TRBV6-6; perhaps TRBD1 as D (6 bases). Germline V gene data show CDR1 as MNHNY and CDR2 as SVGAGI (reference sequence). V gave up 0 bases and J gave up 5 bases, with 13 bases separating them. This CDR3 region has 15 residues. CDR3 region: CASSYSGQRPTEAFF. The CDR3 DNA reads TGTGCCAGCAGTTACTCCGGACAGCGTCCGACTGAAGCTTTCTTT.

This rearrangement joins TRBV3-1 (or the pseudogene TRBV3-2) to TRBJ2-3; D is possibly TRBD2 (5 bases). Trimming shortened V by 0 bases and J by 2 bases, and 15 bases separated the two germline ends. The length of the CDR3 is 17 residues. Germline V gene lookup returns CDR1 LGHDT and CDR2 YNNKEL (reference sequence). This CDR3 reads CASSQEMRRQTTDTQYF. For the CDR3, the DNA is TGTGCCAGCAGCCAAGAGATGAGGAGGCAGACCACAGATACGCAGTATTTT.

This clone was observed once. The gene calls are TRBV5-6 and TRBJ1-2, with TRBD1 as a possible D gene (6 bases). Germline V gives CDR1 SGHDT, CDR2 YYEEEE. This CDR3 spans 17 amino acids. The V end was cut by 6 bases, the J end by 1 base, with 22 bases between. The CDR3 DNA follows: TGTGCCAGCATCTTCCTGTCGGCCCAGGGGTTTAACTATGGCTACACCTTC. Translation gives CASIFLSAQGFNYGYTF.

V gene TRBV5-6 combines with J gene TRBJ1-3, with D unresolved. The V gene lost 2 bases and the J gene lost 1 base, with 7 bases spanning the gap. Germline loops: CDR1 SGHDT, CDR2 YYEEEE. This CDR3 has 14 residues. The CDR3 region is CASSFGGSGNTIYF. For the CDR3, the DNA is TGTGCCAGCAGCTTTGGAGGGTCTGGAAACACCATATATTTT.

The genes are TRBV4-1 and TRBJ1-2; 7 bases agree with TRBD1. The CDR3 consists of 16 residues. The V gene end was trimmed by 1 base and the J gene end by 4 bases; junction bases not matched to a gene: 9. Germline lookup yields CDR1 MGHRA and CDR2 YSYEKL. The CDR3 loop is CASSQALGGLPYGYTF. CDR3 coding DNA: TGCGCCAGCAGCCAAGCCTTAGGGGGCCTTCCCTATGGCTACACCTTC.

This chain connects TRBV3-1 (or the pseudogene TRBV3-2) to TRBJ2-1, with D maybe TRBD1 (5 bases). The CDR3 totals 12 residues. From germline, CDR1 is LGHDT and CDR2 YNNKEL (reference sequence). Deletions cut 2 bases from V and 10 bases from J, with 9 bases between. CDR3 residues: CASSQNSGEQFF. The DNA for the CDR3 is TGTGCCAGCAGCCAAAACTCAGGGGAGCAGTTCTTC.